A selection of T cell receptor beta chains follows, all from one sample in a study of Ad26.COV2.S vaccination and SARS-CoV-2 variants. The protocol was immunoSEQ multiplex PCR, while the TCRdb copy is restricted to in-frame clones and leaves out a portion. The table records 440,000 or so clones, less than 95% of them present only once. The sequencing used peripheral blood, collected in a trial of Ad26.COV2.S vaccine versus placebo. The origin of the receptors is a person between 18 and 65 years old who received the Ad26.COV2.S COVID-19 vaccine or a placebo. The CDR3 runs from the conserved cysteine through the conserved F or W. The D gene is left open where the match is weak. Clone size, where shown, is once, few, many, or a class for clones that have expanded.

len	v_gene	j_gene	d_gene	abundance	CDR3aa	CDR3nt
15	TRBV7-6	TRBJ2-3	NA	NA	CASSLVSVGPDTQYF	TGTGCCAGCAGCTTAGTTTCGGTGGGCCCAGATACGCAGTATTTT
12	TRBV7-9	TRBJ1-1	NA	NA	CASRTDFTEAFF	TGTGCCAGCAGGACGGATTTCACTGAAGCTTTCTTT
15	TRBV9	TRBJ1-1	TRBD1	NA	CASSVDRGLVTEAFF	TGTGCCAGCAGCGTTGACAGGGGGTTGGTCACTGAAGCTTTCTTT
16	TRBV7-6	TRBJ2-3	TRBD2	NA	CASSLIAGANTDTQYF	TGTGCCAGCAGCCTAATAGCGGGAGCGAACACAGATACGCAGTATTTT
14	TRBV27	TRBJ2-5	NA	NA	CASSLSRYGATQYF	TGTGCCAGCAGTTTATCGCGGTACGGTGCGACCCAGTACTTC
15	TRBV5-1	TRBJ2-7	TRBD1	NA	CASSLPGGDSYEQYF	TGCGCCAGCAGCTTACCAGGGGGAGACTCCTACGAGCAGTACTTC
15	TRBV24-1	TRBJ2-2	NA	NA	CATKPGPSHTGELFF	TGTGCCACCAAACCGGGACCAAGCCACACCGGGGAGCTGTTTTTT
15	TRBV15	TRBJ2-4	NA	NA	CATSRVGTKGNIQYF	TGTGCCACCAGCAGAGTCGGGACAAAAGGAAACATTCAGTACTTC
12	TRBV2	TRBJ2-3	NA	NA	CASSAQGDTQYF	TGTGCCAGCAGTGCTCAAGGAGATACGCAGTATTTT
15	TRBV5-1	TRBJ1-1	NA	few	CASKQQDLSNTEAFF	TGCGCCAGCAAGCAACAGGACCTATCGAACACTGAAGCTTTCTTT
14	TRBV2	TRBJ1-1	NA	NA	CASRPGTMNTEAFF	TGTGCCAGCAGGCCGGGAACGATGAACACTGAAGCTTTCTTT
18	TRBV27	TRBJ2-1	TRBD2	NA	CASSFGLDLSGSSHEQFF	TGTGCCAGCAGCTTCGGACTAGATTTGAGCGGGAGCTCCCATGAGCAGTTCTTC
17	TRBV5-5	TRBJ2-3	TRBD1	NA	CASSWRGTGQGKDTQYF	TGTGCCAGCAGCTGGCGGGGGACCGGACAGGGGAAAGATACGCAGTATTTT